Here is one TCR beta chain with its context. This specimen comes from a study of cytomegalovirus exposure and HLA in healthy donors. The donors (healthy individuals) were bone marrow donors. Amplification used 60 Vbeta primers and 13 Jbeta primers. The table came from immunoSEQ multiplex PCR; TCRdb's copy has only in-frame clones and leaves some out. The sample contains roughly 160,000 clones, about three quarters of which appear only once. This CDR3 is built from 14 residues. After removal of 4 bases from V and 6 bases from J, the junction contained 9 bases not matched to a gene. Germline loops: CDR1 SGHRS, CDR2 YFSETQ.

Sequenced material: PBMCs. The V gene is TRBV5-1, the J gene TRBJ1-2; 7 bases are shared with TRBD1. The sequence was collected from a girl between 5 and 17 years old in good health and CMV-seronegative. The CDR3 loop is CASSGNTGVDGYTF. CDR3 nucleotides: TGCGCCAGCAGCGGAAACACAGGGGTGGATGGCTACACCTTC.